A single sample gave rise to the 8 T cell receptor beta chains below, sequenced in a study of shared clonotypes between healthy human individuals. Sequenced by immunoSEQ multiplex PCR; TCRdb stores in-frame clones only, minus some. The profile shows about 820,000 clones, more than 85% of them singletons. CD8 cells regarded as naive lacked CD45RO, were positively chosen for CCR7, and omitted terminally differentiated effector memory CD45RA+ cells. Material: naive CD8+ T cells sorted from blood. The receptors derive from a man younger than 45 in good health.

The chain combines TRBV6-6 with TRBJ2-1; D is possibly TRBD1 or TRBD2 (5 bases each). Germline V gives CDR1 MNHNY, CDR2 SVGAGI (reference sequence). The CDR3 covers 16 residues. Trimming took 6 bases from V and 0 from J, leaving 15 bases between them. The CDR3 is CASSSGWGSSYNEQFF. In DNA form, the CDR3 reads TGTGCCAGCAGCTCAGGGTGGGGGAGCTCCTACAATGAGCAGTTCTTC.

This clone occurred a few times. The rearrangement links TRBV6-5 to TRBJ1-2, with 8 positions matching TRBD1. With 7 bases clipped from V and 8 bases from J, the junction kept 9 bases outside the gene matches. The CDR3 consists of 13 residues. Germline V gene sequence: CDR1 MNHEY, CDR2 SVGAGI. The CDR3 DNA follows: TGTGCCAGCATAGGACAGGGTTCGAGGGGCTACACCTTC. The encoded protein is CASIGQGSRGYTF.

The V gene is TRBV9, the J gene TRBJ2-1; no reliable D call. This CDR3 has 12 amino acids. Looked up from germline, CDR1 is SGDLS and CDR2 is YYNGEE. V was shortened by 3 bases and J by 4 bases, with 5 bases between the two germline ends. CDR3 nucleotide sequence: TGTGCCAGCAGCGCCCTGTACAATGAGCAGTTCTTC. The encoded protein is CASSALYNEQFF.

This clone was observed a single time. This CDR3 reads CASSLGMQFDITF. DNA of the CDR3: TGTGCCAGCAGCTTAGGAATGCAGTTTGATATAACCTTC. This chain links TRBV11-2 with TRBJ1-2; no definite D call. In germline, CDR1 is SGHAT, CDR2 FQNNGV. There are 13 residues in the CDR3. V gave up 1 base and J gave up 14 bases, with 17 bases separating them.

V gene TRBV29-1 combines with J gene TRBJ2-1, with D possibly called TRBD1 or TRBD2 (5 bases each). CDR1 and CDR2 (germline): SQVTM, ANQGSEA. V lost 1 base, J lost 4 bases, and 14 bases lay in between. CDR3 size: 15 residues. The CDR3 reads CSVEGGVRVYNEQFF. Here the CDR3 DNA reads TGCAGCGTTGAAGGAGGGGTCCGAGTATACAATGAGCAGTTCTTC.

V and J are TRBV4-1 and TRBJ2-3; 10 bases fit TRBD2. V shed 3 bases and J 2 bases; nucleotides not matched to a gene: 5. CDR3 length: 16 amino acids. Looked up from germline, CDR1 is MGHRA and CDR2 is YSYEKL. The CDR3 nucleotides are TGCGCCAGCAGCCAGCTACTAGCGGGACTCACAGATACGCAGTATTTT. Translation: CASSQLLAGLTDTQYF.

The rearrangement uses TRBV29-1 and TRBJ2-1; 7 nucleotides align to TRBD2. The CDR3 is 13 amino acids. V trimming: 8 bases; J trimming: 8 bases; junction bases outside the gene matches: 12. Germline V gene sequence: CDR1 SQVTM, CDR2 ANQGSEA. This CDR3 reads CSLTSGEFDEQFF. CDR3 in DNA: TGCAGCCTGACAAGCGGGGAGTTCGATGAGCAGTTCTTC.

The chain has TRBV9 and TRBJ2-1; 9 bases are a match to TRBD1. J lost 8 bases, V lost 0 bases, and 9 bases had no gene match. Per the germline V gene, CDR1 is SGDLS and CDR2 is YYNGEE. This CDR3 has 16 amino acids. This CDR3 reads CASSVDISDRGHEQFF. In DNA, the CDR3 is TGTGCCAGCAGCGTAGACATATCGGACAGGGGACATGAGCAGTTCTTC. Full variable domain (outside the CDR3, taken from reference TRBV9 and TRBJ2-1): DSGVTQTPKHLITATGQRVTLRCSPRSGDLSVYWYQQSLDQGLQFLIQYYNGEERAKGNILERFSAQQFPDLHSELNLSSLELGDSALYFCASSVDISDRGHEQFFGPGTRLTVL.